This T cell receptor beta chain was observed in a study of blood T cell repertoires in COVID-19. Some clones are missing from TCRdb's copy, which holds only in-frame ones; the method was immunoSEQ multiplex PCR. The profile shows tens of thousands of clones, 70% to 80% of them singletons. Trimming stripped 0 bases from V and 3 bases from J, with 3 bases between. This CDR3 contains 13 residues. Germline lookup yields CDR1 SGHDT and CDR2 YYEEEE. This TCR was recovered from a human donor in a cohort sampled during active COVID-19. The chain employs TRBV5-6 and TRBJ2-2; D gene unclear. The sequenced sample was peripheral blood. DNA of the CDR3: TGTGCCAGCAGCTTGGCTGACACCGGGGAGCTGTTTTTT. Protein sequence: CASSLADTGELFF. The full variable domain, rest sourced from reference TRBV5-6 and TRBJ2-2, is DAGVTQSPTHLIKTRGQQVTLRCSPKSGHDTVSWYQQALGQGPQFIFQYYEEEERQRGNFPDRFSGHQFPNYSSELNVNALLLGDSALYLCASSLADTGELFFGEGSRLTVL.